The present T cell receptor beta chain was sequenced within a study of cytomegalovirus exposure and HLA in healthy donors. Looking at the study overall: Out of 300 to 500 genotyped donors, less than 90% belonged to the Caucasian-associated ancestry cluster. Study outcomes and limitations: The listing of 150 to 200 TCR beta chains classed them as cytomegalovirus-associated.

V gave up 3 bases and J gave up 8 bases; unmatched junction bases: 3. The CDR3 covers 13 residues. The germline CDR1 and CDR2 sequences are KGHSH and LQKENI. Vbeta (60) and Jbeta (13) primers were used in the PCR. Only in-frame clones appear in the TCRdb table, and some are missing; sequencing was by immunoSEQ multiplex PCR. The sample contains around 150,000 clones, approximately 67% of which appear only once. About this clone: The antigen is unknown.

The chain recombines TRBV18 with TRBJ1-4, with 7 bases aligning to TRBD1. Sequences were obtained from PBMCs. The TCR sequence derives from a woman aged 18 to 35 in good health and CMV-seropositive. The CDR3 loop is CASSPDRQEKLFF. CDR3 DNA sequence: TGTGCCAGCTCACCGGACAGGCAGGAAAAACTGTTTTTT.